Shown below are 10 T cell receptor beta chains from a single sample sequenced in a study of T cell responses to AZD1222 COVID-19 vaccine. Profiled with immunoSEQ multiplex PCR; TCRdb holds only in-frame clones, not every one. Of nearly 110,000 clones in the sample, approximately 90% are singletons; the top ten hold 7.5% to 9.5%. The sequencing used peripheral blood, collected 28 days after the second AZD1222 dose. The receptors derive from an adult who received the AZD1222 COVID-19 vaccine.

In this sample, this clone turned up a few times. The chain employs TRBV3-1 (or the pseudogene TRBV3-2) and TRBJ2-1; D gene unclear. The CDR3 is 17 amino acids. CDR1 is LGHDT and CDR2 is YNNKEL in the germline V gene (reference sequence). Trimming removed 0 bases at V and 5 bases at J, with 17 bases between. The DNA for the CDR3 is TGTGCCAGCAGCCAAGAGACATTCAATAGAGGAAACAATGAGCAGTTCTTC. Residues: CASSQETFNRGNNEQFF.

This chain connects TRBV7-9 to TRBJ2-1; perhaps D is TRBD1 or TRBD2 (5 bases each). V shed 7 bases and J shed 3 bases, with 13 bases lying between them. The CDR3 spans 14 residues. Germline assignment: CDR1 SEHNR and CDR2 FQNEAQ (reference sequence). The CDR3, as DNA: TGTGCCAGCAACTCTCGGGACCGCTACAATGAGCAGTTCTTC. This sequence encodes CASNSRDRYNEQFF.

The chain joins TRBV6-5 to TRBJ1-1, with D unclear. The CDR3 runs 13 residues. Germline loops: CDR1 MNHEY, CDR2 SVGAGI. The V gene lost 5 bases and the J gene lost 1 base, with 8 bases spanning the gap. CDR3 DNA sequence: TGTGCCAGCAGTCCCCCCGGGAACACTGAAGCTTTCTTT. This sequence encodes CASSPPGNTEAFF.

The gene calls are TRBV6-5 and TRBJ2-7; D gene uncertain. The V end lost 5 bases, the J end lost 0 bases, and 5 bases lay between the germline ends. This CDR3 comprises 12 residues. Germline V CDR1 and CDR2: MNHEY, SVGAGI. Written as DNA, the CDR3 is TGTGCCAGCAGTACCCCCTCCTACGAGCAGTACTTC. Translation gives CASSTPSYEQYF.

The V call is TRBV5-1, the J call TRBJ2-5; 9 bases line up with TRBD1. The ends lost 1 base at V and 5 bases at J; junction bases unmatched: 12. The CDR3 loop spans 17 amino acids. The germline gives CDR1 SGHRS, CDR2 YFSETQ. In nucleotides, the CDR3 is TGCGCCAGCAGCTTGAGTCCTCCGGGACAGGGAGGGGAGACCCAGTACTTC. Protein: CASSLSPPGQGGETQYF.

About this clone: Mismatch with germline at one junction end may stem from a read error. The chain employs TRBV25-1 and TRBJ1-2; D is unresolved. CDR3 length equals 13 residues. Germline CDR1 reads MGHDK; CDR2 reads SYGVNS. The CDR3, as DNA: TGTGCCAGCAGTGTCAGCGGACCTTATGGCTACTCCTTC. Its protein is CASSVSGPYGYSF.

The CDR3 reads CASSSGRSEKLFF. Here the CDR3 DNA reads TGTGCCAGTAGTTCAGGGAGGAGTGAAAAACTGTTTTTT. The J gene is TRBJ1-4, the V gene TRBV19; TRBD1 is a possible D gene (5 bases). This CDR3 is 13 amino acids long. CDR1 and CDR2 from the germline V gene are LNHDA and SQIVND (reference sequence). V was cut by 5 bases and J by 7 bases, with 11 bases left in between.

The gene calls are TRBV4-1 and TRBJ1-5; D gene unclear. V was clipped by 5 bases and J by 0 bases, with 8 bases between them. The CDR3 loop spans 14 amino acids. Germline V lookup: CDR1 MGHRA, CDR2 YSYEKL. The CDR3 sequence: CASSVSFSNQPQHF. In DNA form, the CDR3 reads TGCGCCAGCAGCGTCAGTTTTAGCAATCAGCCCCAGCATTTT.

The V and J genes are TRBV2 and TRBJ1-2; 9 nucleotides align to TRBD1. The CDR3 loop spans 15 amino acids. Germline lookup yields CDR1 SNHLY and CDR2 FYNNEI. The junction had 3 bases not matched to a gene; V was cut back by 2 bases and J by 2 bases. The CDR3 here is CASSETTGGNYGYTF. The CDR3 region has the DNA TGTGCCAGCAGTGAAACGACAGGGGGGAACTATGGCTACACCTTC.

The chain couples TRBV10-2 to TRBJ1-1, with D hard to call. CDR1 is WSHSY, CDR2 SAAADI, per germline. Trimming removed 6 bases from V and 4 bases from J, with 9 bases in between. This CDR3 has 12 amino acids. The CDR3 sequence: CASRDLATEAFF. CDR3 nucleotides: TGCGCCAGCAGGGACCTCGCCACTGAAGCTTTCTTT.